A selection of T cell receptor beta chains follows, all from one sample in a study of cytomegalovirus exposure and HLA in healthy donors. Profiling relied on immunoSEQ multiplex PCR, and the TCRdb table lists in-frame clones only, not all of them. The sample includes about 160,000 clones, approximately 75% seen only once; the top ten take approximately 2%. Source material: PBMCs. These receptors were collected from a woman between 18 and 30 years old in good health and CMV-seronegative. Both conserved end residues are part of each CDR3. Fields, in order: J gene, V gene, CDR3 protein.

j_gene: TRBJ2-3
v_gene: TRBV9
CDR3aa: CASSVGGTDTQYF

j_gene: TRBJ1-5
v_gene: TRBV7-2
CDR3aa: CASSLNRGNQPQHF

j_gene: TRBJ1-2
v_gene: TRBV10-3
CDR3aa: CAIRLPPGQKTEGYTF

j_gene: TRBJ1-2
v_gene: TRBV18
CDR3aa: CASSPGQLYGYTF

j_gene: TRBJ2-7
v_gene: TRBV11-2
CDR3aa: CASSQSQVGREQYF

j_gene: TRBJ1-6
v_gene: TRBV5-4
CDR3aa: CASSPGTGNVALHF

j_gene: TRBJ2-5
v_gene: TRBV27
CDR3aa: CASSTRLAGALSLETQYF

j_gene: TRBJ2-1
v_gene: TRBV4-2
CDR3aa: CASSPKASGTSGNEQFF

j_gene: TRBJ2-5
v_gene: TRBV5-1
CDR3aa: CASQLAGGETQYF

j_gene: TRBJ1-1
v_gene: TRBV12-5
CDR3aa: CASGLSGQLNTEAFF

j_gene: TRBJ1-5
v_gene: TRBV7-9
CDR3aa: CASSPTGTSNQPQHF

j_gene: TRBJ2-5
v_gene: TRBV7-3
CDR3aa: CASSPWREKETQYF

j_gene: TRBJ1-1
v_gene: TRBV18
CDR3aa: CASSPRQGRDTEAFF

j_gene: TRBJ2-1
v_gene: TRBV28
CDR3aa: CASSSTSGSSYNEQFF

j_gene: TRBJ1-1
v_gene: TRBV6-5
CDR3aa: CASSYSTAMNTEAFF

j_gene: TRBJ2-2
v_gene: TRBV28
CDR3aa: CASSARTPRAHTGELFF

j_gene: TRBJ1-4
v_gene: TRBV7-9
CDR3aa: CSSSRWGPNEKLFF

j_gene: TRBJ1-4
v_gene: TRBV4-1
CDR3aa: CASSLQQGANEKLFF

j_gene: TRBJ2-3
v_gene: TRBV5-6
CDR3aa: CASSPGVSSTDTQYF

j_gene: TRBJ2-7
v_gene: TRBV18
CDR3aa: CASSPSQGDSTYEQYF

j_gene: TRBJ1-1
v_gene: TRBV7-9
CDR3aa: CASSLGQTGTASEAFF

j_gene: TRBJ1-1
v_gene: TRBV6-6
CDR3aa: CASSYNPRNTEAFF

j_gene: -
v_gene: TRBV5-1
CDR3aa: CASSPQAGGQSYEQYF